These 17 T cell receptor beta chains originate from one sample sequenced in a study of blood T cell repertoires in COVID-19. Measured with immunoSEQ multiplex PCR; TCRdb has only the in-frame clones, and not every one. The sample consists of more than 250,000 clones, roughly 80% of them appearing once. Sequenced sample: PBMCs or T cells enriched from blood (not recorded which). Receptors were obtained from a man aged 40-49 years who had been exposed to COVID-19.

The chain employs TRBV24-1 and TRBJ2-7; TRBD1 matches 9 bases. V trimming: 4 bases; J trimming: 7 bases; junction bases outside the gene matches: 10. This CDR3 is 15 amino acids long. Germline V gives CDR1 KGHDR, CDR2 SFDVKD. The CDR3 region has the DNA TGTGCCACCAGTGAAAGAGGGGGACAGGGTTCTGAGCAGTACTTC. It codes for CATSERGGQGSEQYF.

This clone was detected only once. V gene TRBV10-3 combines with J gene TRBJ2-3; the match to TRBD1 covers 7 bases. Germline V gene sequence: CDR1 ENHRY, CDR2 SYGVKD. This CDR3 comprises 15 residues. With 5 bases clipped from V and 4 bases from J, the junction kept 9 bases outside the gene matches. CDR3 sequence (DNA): TGTGCCATCAGTCTGACAGGGATGGTAGCAGATACGCAGTATTTT. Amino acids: CAISLTGMVADTQYF.

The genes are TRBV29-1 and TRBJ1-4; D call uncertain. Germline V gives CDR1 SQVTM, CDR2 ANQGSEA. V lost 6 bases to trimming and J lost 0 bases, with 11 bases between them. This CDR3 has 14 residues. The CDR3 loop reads CSVFAGTTNEKLFF. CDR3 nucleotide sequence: TGCAGCGTCTTCGCGGGTACAACTAATGAAAAACTGTTTTTT. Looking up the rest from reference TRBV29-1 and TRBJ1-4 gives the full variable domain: SAVISQKPSRDICQRGTSLTIQCQVDSQVTMMFWYRQQPGQSLTLIATANQGSEATYESGFVIDKFPISRPNLTFSTLTVSNMSPEDSSIYLCSVFAGTTNEKLFFGSGTQLSVL.

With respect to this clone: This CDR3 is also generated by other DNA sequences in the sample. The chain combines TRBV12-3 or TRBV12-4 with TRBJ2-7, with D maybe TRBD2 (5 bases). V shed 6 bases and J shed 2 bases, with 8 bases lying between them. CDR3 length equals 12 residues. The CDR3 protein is CASSLATYEQYF. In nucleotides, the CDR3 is TGTGCCAGCAGCCTAGCCACCTACGAGCAGTACTTC.

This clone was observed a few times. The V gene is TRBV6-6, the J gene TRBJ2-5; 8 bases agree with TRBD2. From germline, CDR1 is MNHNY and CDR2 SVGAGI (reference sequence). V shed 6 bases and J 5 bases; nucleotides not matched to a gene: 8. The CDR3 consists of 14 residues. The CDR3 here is CASSPRGGGETQYF. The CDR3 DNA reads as TGTGCCAGCAGCCCTCGGGGGGGAGGGGAGACCCAGTACTTC.

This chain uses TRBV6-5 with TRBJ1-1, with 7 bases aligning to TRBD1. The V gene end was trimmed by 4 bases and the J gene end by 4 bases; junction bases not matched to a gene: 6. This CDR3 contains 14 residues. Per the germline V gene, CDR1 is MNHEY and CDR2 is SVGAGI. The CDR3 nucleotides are TGTGCCAGCAGTTTCACCGCAGGGGGCACTGAAGCTTTCTTT. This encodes CASSFTAGGTEAFF.

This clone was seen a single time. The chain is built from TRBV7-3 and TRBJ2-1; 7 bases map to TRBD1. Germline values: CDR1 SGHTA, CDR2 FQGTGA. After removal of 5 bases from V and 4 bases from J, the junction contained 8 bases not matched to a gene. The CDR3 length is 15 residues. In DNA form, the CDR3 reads TGTGCCAGCAGCCCGAGATGGGACAGTTACAATGAGCAGTTCTTC. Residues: CASSPRWDSYNEQFF.

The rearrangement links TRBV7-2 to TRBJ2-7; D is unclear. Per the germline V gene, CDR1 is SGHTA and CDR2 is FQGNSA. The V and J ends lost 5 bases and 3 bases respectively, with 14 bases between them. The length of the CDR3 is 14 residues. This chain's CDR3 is CASSRSTGSYEQYF. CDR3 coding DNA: TGTGCCAGCAGCCGTTCGACTGGAAGCTACGAGCAGTACTTC.

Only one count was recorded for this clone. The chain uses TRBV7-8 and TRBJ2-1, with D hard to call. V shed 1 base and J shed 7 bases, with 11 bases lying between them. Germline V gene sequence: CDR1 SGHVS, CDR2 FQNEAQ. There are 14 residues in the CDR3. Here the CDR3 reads CASSLVILVNEQFF. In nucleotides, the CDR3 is TGTGCCAGCAGCTTAGTGATCCTAGTTAATGAGCAGTTCTTC.

CDR3: CASSGQFEQYF. The CDR3, as DNA: TGTGCCAGCAGTGGACAGTTCGAGCAGTACTTC. This sequence joins TRBV12-3 or TRBV12-4 and TRBJ2-7; D might be TRBD1 (6 bases). The CDR3 has 11 residues. Trimming pared 5 bases from V and 6 bases from J, leaving 8 bases between.

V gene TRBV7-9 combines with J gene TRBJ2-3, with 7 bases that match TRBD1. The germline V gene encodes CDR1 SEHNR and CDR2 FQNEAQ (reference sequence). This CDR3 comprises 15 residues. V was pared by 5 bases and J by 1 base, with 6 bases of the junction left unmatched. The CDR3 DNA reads TGTGCCAGCAGCCCCCAGGGGGTCCGCACAGATACGCAGTATTTT. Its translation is CASSPQGVRTDTQYF.

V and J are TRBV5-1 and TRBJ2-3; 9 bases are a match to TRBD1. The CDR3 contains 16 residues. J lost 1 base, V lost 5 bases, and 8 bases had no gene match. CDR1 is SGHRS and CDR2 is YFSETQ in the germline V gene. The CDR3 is CASRTGTGTGTDTQYF. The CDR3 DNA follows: TGCGCCAGCAGAACCGGGACAGGGACCGGCACAGATACGCAGTATTTT.

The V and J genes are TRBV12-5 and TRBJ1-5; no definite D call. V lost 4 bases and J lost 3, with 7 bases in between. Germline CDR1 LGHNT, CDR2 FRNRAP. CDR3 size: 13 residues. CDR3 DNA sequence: TGTGCTAGTGGTTGGGCCATCAATCAGCCCCAGCATTTT. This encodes CASGWAINQPQHF. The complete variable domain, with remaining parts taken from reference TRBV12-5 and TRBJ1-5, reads DARVTQTPRHKVTEMGQEVTMRCQPILGHNTVFWYRQTMMQGLELLAYFRNRAPLDDSGMPKDRFSAEMPDATLATLKIQPSEPRDSAVYFCASGWAINQPQHFGDGTRLSIL.

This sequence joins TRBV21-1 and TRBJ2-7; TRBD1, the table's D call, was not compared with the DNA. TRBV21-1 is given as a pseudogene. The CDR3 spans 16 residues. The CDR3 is CASSKGGTEETYEQYF. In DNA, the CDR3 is TGTGCCAGCAGCAAAGGGGGGACAGAGGAGACCTACGAGCAGTACTTC.

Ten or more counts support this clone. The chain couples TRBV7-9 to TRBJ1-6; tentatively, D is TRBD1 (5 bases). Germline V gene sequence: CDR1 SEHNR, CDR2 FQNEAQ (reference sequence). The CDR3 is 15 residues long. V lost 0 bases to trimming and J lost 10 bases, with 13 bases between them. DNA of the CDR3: TGTGCCAGCAGCTTAGCGCTGACAGCTATATCACCCCTCCACTTT. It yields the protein CASSLALTAISPLHF.

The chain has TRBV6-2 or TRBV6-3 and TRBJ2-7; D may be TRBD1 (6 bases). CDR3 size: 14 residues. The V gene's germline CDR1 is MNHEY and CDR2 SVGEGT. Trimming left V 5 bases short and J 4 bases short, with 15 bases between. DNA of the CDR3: TGTGCCAGCAGTCCACACCCAGGGGATTACGAGCAGTACTTC. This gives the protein CASSPHPGDYEQYF.

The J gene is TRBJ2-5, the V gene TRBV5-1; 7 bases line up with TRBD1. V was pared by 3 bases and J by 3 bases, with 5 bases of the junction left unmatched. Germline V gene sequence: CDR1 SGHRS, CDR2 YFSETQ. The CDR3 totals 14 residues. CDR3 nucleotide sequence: TGCGCCAGCAGCTCAATCGGGACAGAAGAGACCCAGTACTTC. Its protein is CASSSIGTEETQYF.